What follows are 8 T cell receptor beta chains derived from one specimen sequenced in a study of shared clonotypes between healthy human individuals. Sequenced by immunoSEQ multiplex PCR; TCRdb stores in-frame clones only, minus some. The table lists roughly 2.2 million clones, over 90% of them singletons. Sequenced: naive CD4+ T cells from PBMCs. As for subset: CD45RA+ positively selected. The source of these receptors is a man between 18 and 35 years old in good health. Some clones in this sample may be carry-over from other donors' samples.

In regard to this clone: Other nucleotide sequences from this sample produce the same CDR3. For the CDR3, the DNA is TGTGCCAGCAGCCTAGCGGGAGGCTCCTACAATGAGCAGTTCTTC. Encoded protein: CASSLAGGSYNEQFF. This chain links TRBV11-3 with TRBJ2-1; 11 nucleotides match TRBD2. The CDR3 has 15 residues. J was trimmed by 0 bases and V by 5 bases; bases with no gene match: 0. The germline gives CDR1 SGHNT, CDR2 YENEEA.

This clone appeared a few times. The chain couples TRBV6-5 to TRBJ1-1; 7 nucleotides align to TRBD1. The germline V gene encodes CDR1 MNHEY and CDR2 SVGAGI. CDR3 length equals 12 residues. Trimming cost V 11 bases and J 2 bases; bases outside gene matches: 5. In DNA form, the CDR3 reads TGTGCCGCCAACAGGGGCAACACTGAAGCTTTCTTT. Translated: CAANRGNTEAFF.

This chain uses TRBV7-3 with TRBJ2-1; no clear D. Trimming pared 2 bases from V and 0 bases from J, leaving 8 bases between. The CDR3 spans 15 residues. Germline V CDR1 and CDR2: SGHTA, FQGTGA. CDR3 in amino acids: CASSLESSSYNEQFF. For the CDR3, the DNA is TGTGCCAGCAGCTTAGAGTCGAGCTCCTACAATGAGCAGTTCTTC.

Concerning this clone itself: The identical CDR3 is also encoded by other nucleotide sequences in the sample. The chain joins TRBV28 to TRBJ1-2; TRBD1 might be the D (6 bases). The CDR3 spans 12 residues. The V and J ends lost 6 bases and 5 bases respectively, with 10 bases between them. CDR1 and CDR2 from the germline V gene are MDHEN and SYDVKM. CDR3 loop: CASRPTGYGYTF. The DNA of the CDR3 is TGTGCCAGCAGACCGACAGGATATGGCTACACCTTC.

As for this clone: The same CDR3 also results from other DNA sequences found in this sample. V usage is TRBV7-2 and J usage is TRBJ2-1, with D unclear. The germline gives CDR1 SGHTA, CDR2 FQGNSA. V shed 1 base and J shed 7 bases, with 5 bases lying between them. The length of the CDR3 is 12 residues. The CDR3 loop is CASSLGLNEQFF. As DNA, the CDR3 is TGTGCCAGCAGCTTAGGCTTAAATGAGCAGTTCTTC.

The CDR3, as DNA: TGTGCCAGCAGCCCACCAACGAGCAGGATCTATGGCTACACCTTC. It codes for CASSPPTSRIYGYTF. This chain connects TRBV5-6 to TRBJ1-2; D unclear. This CDR3 contains 15 residues. Germline CDR1 SGHDT, CDR2 YYEEEE. V was pared by 4 bases and J by 4 bases, with 17 bases between.

The rearrangement links TRBV7-6 to TRBJ1-4, with a weak D call TRBD1 (6 bases). Germline values: CDR1 SGHVS, CDR2 FNYEAQ. The CDR3 length is 15 residues. V was pared by 4 bases and J by 8 bases, with 17 bases between. The CDR3 region is CASSSLGGRREKLFF. DNA of the CDR3: TGTGCCAGCAGCTCCCTTGGGGGCCGGCGGGAAAAACTGTTTTTT.

J is TRBJ2-7 and V is TRBV15, with TRBD2 identical over 10 bases. The germline gives CDR1 LNHNV, CDR2 YYDKDF (reference sequence). The CDR3 spans 16 residues. The V segment lost 0 bases and the J segment 6 bases; nucleotides outside the gene matches: 8. CDR3 sequence: CATSRDLASGRGEQYF. CDR3 nucleotides: TGTGCCACCAGCAGAGATCTGGCTAGCGGGAGAGGCGAGCAGTACTTC. Full variable domain (rest looked up from reference TRBV15 and TRBJ2-7): DAMVIQNPRYQVTQFGKPVTLSCSQTLNHNVMYWYQQKSSQAPKLLFHYYDKDFNNEADTPDNFQSRRPNTSFCFLDIRSPGLGDTAMYLCATSRDLASGRGEQYFGPGTRLTVT.